This entry lists 25 T cell receptor beta chains sequenced from one sample in a study of Graves' ophthalmopathy and Graves' hyperthyroidism. Beta-chain TCR CDR3 regions were amplified from RNA transcripts. Second-round multiplex PCR followed a first-round RT-PCR using HTBI primers. TCRdb itself ran the multiplex PCR reads through MiXCR, one entry per CDR3 protein. The sample has more than 1,000,000 distinct CDR3 sequences, 35% to 45% seen once. Sequencing input: peripheral blood or thyroid tissue (not recorded which). The receptors originated from an adult man with Graves' hyperthyroidism.

Note on this clonotype: It may be a read error: a sequence one base away is much more abundant. The chain has TRBV19 and TRBJ2-2, with D uncertain. This CDR3 is built from 15 residues. Looked up from germline, CDR1 is LNHDA and CDR2 is SQIVND (reference sequence). The CDR3, as DNA: TGTGCCGGTAGTCTGGACCAAGCGAACACCGGGGAGCTGTTTTTT. Translating gives CAGSLDQANTGELFF.

The sample holds many counts of this clonotype. The rearrangement links TRBV29-1 to TRBJ1-6, with a weak D call TRBD1 (6 bases). Germline loops: CDR1 SQVTM, CDR2 ANQGSEA. The CDR3 is 13 amino acids. The germline V and J ends were trimmed by 4 bases and 9 bases, with 13 bases remaining between them. CDR3 nucleotides: TGCAGCGTTGGAGGGGGTTTAGGTTCACCCCTCCACTTT. It translates to CSVGGGLGSPLHF.

This chain joins TRBV24-1 and TRBJ2-5; the match to TRBD2 covers 11 bases. V shed 4 bases, J shed 5 bases, and the junction held 11 bases outside the gene matches. Germline CDR1 and CDR2: KGHDR and SFDVKD. The CDR3 is 17 residues long. CDR3 amino acids: CATSDRLAGYLRETQYF. The CDR3 DNA is TGTGCCACCAGTGACCGACTAGCGGGGTACCTTAGGGAGACCCAGTACTTC.

This chain's CDR3 is CSARDFSTNEKLFF. DNA for the CDR3: TGCAGTGCTAGAGATTTCAGTACTAATGAAAAACTGTTTTTT. J is TRBJ1-4 and V is TRBV20-1; D remains unclear. Germline CDR1 is DFQATT and CDR2 is SNEGSKA (reference sequence). The CDR3 runs to 14 residues. The ends were cut back, 0 bases at V and 2 bases at J, with 7 bases in the middle.

The genes are TRBV6-5 and TRBJ2-5; 7 bases are a match to TRBD2. Trimming took 10 bases from V and 1 from J; bases not matched to a gene: 3. Germline CDR1 and CDR2: MNHEY and SVGAGI. The length of the CDR3 is 12 residues. The CDR3 region is CATRTSQETQYF. CDR3 bases: TGTGCCACCAGGACTAGCCAAGAGACCCAGTACTTC.

The chain employs TRBV15 and TRBJ2-7; 11 bases are a match to TRBD2. The ends lost 1 base at V and 0 bases at J; junction bases unmatched: 11. Germline V gene data show CDR1 as LNHNV and CDR2 as YYDKDF (reference sequence). The CDR3 runs 19 residues. The CDR3 bases are TGTGCCACCAGCAGAGCAGGGACTAGCGGTTACTACAGCTCCTACGAGCAGTACTTC. Amino acid sequence: CATSRAGTSGYYSSYEQYF.

This clonotype was picked up many times. The chain employs TRBV7-9 and TRBJ1-1; D perhaps matches TRBD1 (6 bases). Germline lookup yields CDR1 SEHNR and CDR2 FQNEAQ (reference sequence). The CDR3 is made up of 13 amino acids. The V gene lost 0 bases and the J gene lost 6 bases, with 8 bases spanning the gap. DNA of the CDR3: TGTGCCAGCAGCTTAGCAGCAGGGGCTGAAGCTTTCTTT. Its translation is CASSLAAGAEAFF.

In the case of this clonotype: This may come from a read error, since a much larger clone is one base off. The chain combines TRBV24-1 with TRBJ2-2; weak D call: TRBD1 (6 bases). Germline V lookup: CDR1 KGHDR, CDR2 SFDVKD. This CDR3 has 16 residues. V lost 5 bases and J 1 base, leaving 13 bases between the germline ends. CDR3 region: CATSGPGQLNTGELFF. Here the CDR3 DNA reads TGTGCCACCAGTGGTCCCGGACAGCTGAACACCGGGGAGCTGTTTTTT.

For this clonotype: A read error may produce the germline difference seen at one junction end. The chain employs TRBV7-9 and TRBJ2-7, with unresolved D. CDR3 size: 11 residues. In germline, CDR1 is SEHNR, CDR2 FQNEAQ (reference sequence). The CDR3: CARRQGYEQYF. The CDR3 bases are TGTGCCCGCAGACAAGGCTACGAGCAGTACTTC.

This clonotype turned up a few times. V usage is TRBV12-3 or TRBV12-4 and J usage is TRBJ2-7, with TRBD2 matching over 11 bases. CDR3 size: 14 residues. The V segment lost 7 bases and the J segment 6 bases; nucleotides outside the gene matches: 8. The CDR3 sequence: CASKTSGSSREQYF. CDR3 DNA sequence: TGTGCCAGCAAAACTAGCGGGAGCTCTCGCGAGCAGTACTTC.

In this sample, this clonotype turned up many times. The chain recombines TRBV10-3 with TRBJ2-2, with D perhaps TRBD2 (5 bases). V gave up 4 bases and J gave up 2 bases, with 17 bases separating them. Germline assignment: CDR1 ENHRY and CDR2 SYGVKD. CDR3 length equals 17 residues. For the CDR3, the DNA is TGTGCCATCAGTGTACTAATGGGTCGGGGTAACACCGGGGAGCTGTTTTTT. It encodes CAISVLMGRGNTGELFF.

The V gene is TRBV6-2 or TRBV6-3, the J gene TRBJ2-2; weak D call: TRBD2 (5 bases). CDR3 length equals 15 residues. V lost 8 bases to trimming and J lost 4 bases, with 17 bases between them. CDR1 and CDR2 (germline): MNHEY, SVGEGT. The CDR3 loop reads CASAREGSTTGELFF. The CDR3, as DNA: TGTGCCAGCGCCAGAGAGGGATCGACCACCGGGGAGCTGTTTTTT.

The chain couples TRBV20-1 to TRBJ2-5; 10 positions match TRBD2. CDR1 and CDR2 (germline): DFQATT, SNEGSKA (reference sequence). CDR3 size: 15 residues. J lost 4 bases, V lost 2 bases, and 7 bases had no gene match. DNA of the CDR3: TGCAGTGCTAGACTAGCGGGAGTGGGTGGAGAGACCCAGTACTTC. Translating it yields CSARLAGVGGETQYF.

This clonotype was seen ten or more times. V usage is TRBV7-9 and J usage is TRBJ1-5; TRBD1 is a possible D gene (5 bases). The length of the CDR3 is 14 residues. The germline V gene has CDR1 SEHNR and CDR2 FQNEAQ (reference sequence). V lost 1 base to trimming and J lost 3 bases, with 7 bases between them. The chain's CDR3 is CASSLDRYNQPQHF. In DNA, the CDR3 is TGTGCCAGCAGCTTAGACAGGTACAATCAGCCCCAGCATTTT.

The chain is built from TRBV6-5 and TRBJ1-1; the D gene is possibly TRBD1 (5 bases). There are 13 residues in the CDR3. The V end lost 1 base, the J end lost 7 bases, and 10 bases lay between the germline ends. Germline V gives CDR1 MNHEY, CDR2 SVGAGI. CDR3 amino acids: CASSYFTGLEAFF. Written as DNA, the CDR3 is TGTGCCAGCAGTTACTTCACGGGGCTTGAAGCTTTCTTT.

This clonotype appeared many times. J is TRBJ1-1 and V is TRBV9; D is ambiguous. Germline loops: CDR1 SGDLS, CDR2 YYNGEE. Trimming took 0 bases from V and 0 from J, leaving 3 bases between them. The CDR3 is made up of 13 amino acids. CDR3 protein: CASSVAVNTEAFF. In DNA, the CDR3 is TGTGCCAGCAGCGTAGCAGTGAACACTGAAGCTTTCTTT.

As for this clonotype: One base away lies a much larger clone, so this may be a sequencing read error. The V gene is TRBV2, the J gene TRBJ2-5; possible D gene TRBD2, 6 bases. The CDR3 has 13 residues. Germline lookup yields CDR1 SNHLY and CDR2 FYNNEI. Trimming removed 8 bases at V and 5 bases at J, with 15 bases between. The CDR3 is CASQPGRAETQYF. The CDR3 bases are TGTGCCAGCCAGCCCGGGAGAGCGGAGACCCAGTACTTC.

For the CDR3, the DNA is TGTGCCAGCAGACTGGACCCCGACAATGAGCAGTTCTTC. Its protein product is CASRLDPDNEQFF. V usage is TRBV7-9 and J usage is TRBJ2-1; the D is unclear. Trimming took 6 bases from V and 5 from J, leaving 11 bases between them. This CDR3 has 13 residues. Germline-derived CDR1 and CDR2 are SEHNR and FQNEAQ (reference sequence).

This chain connects TRBV7-6 to TRBJ1-6; 7 bases fit TRBD1. V lost 7 bases, J lost 9 bases, and 12 bases stayed unmatched. Germline-derived CDR1 and CDR2 are SGHVS and FNYEAQ. This CDR3 comprises 15 residues. CDR3 sequence: CASTDRGDRASPLHF. CDR3 nucleotides: TGTGCCAGCACCGATAGGGGGGACAGAGCTTCACCCCTCCACTTT.

The genes are TRBV7-6 and TRBJ2-7; TRBD1 matches 10 bases. The junction had 11 bases not matched to a gene; V was cut back by 5 bases and J by 7 bases. Germline CDR1 reads SGHVS; CDR2 reads FNYEAQ. This CDR3 has 15 amino acids. The CDR3 coding sequence is TGTGCCAGCAGCCAAACCGGGACAGGGGCAGGAGAGCAGTACTTC. This encodes CASSQTGTGAGEQYF.

This clonotype appeared a few times. The chain employs TRBV7-2 and TRBJ2-7, with D perhaps TRBD2 (5 bases). The CDR3 length is 14 residues. Per the germline V gene, CDR1 is SGHTA and CDR2 is FQGNSA. The V gene lost 6 bases and the J gene lost 6 bases, with 18 bases spanning the gap. In DNA form, the CDR3 reads TGTGCCAGCAGTTACCGGGATCGGGGTCCCGAGCAGTACTTC. Its translation is CASSYRDRGPEQYF. Drawing the rest from reference TRBV7-2 and TRBJ2-7, the complete variable domain is GAGVSQSPSNKVTEKGKDVELRCDPISGHTALYWYRQSLGQGLEFLIYFQGNSAPDKSGLPSDRFSAERTGGSVSTLTIQRTQQEDSAVYLCASSYRDRGPEQYFGPGTRLTVT.

This clonotype occurred many times. The chain joins TRBV13 to TRBJ1-2; D is unclear. The CDR3 has 14 residues. V lost 2 bases and J lost 5, with 12 bases in between. The V gene's germline CDR1 is PRHDT and CDR2 FYEKMQ (reference sequence). The CDR3 nucleotides read TGTGCCAGCAGCTTATGGAGGAGGGAGTATGGCTACACCTTC. It is translated as CASSLWRREYGYTF. The variable domain in full, completed from reference TRBV13 and TRBJ1-2, reads AAGVIQSPRHLIKEKRETATLKCYPIPRHDTVYWYQQGPGQDPQFLISFYEKMQSDKGSIPDRFSAQQFSDYHSELNMSSLELGDSALYFCASSLWRREYGYTFGSGTRLTVV.

This clonotype was seen many times. The chain joins TRBV13 to TRBJ2-7, with unresolved D. Trimming left V 4 bases short and J 4 bases short, with 20 bases between. Germline V CDR1 and CDR2: PRHDT, FYEKMQ (reference sequence). CDR3 length equals 16 residues. In nucleotides, the CDR3 is TGTGCCAGCAGCTCCCCGGGCCAACCCTGGGGTTACGAGCAGTACTTC. Its translation: CASSSPGQPWGYEQYF.

V gene TRBV5-1 combines with J gene TRBJ2-7; 7 nucleotides agree with TRBD1. This CDR3 comprises 15 residues. Trimming cost V 4 bases and J 0 bases; bases outside gene matches: 7. CDR1 and CDR2 from the germline V gene are SGHRS and YFSETQ. CDR3 coding DNA: TGCGCCAGCAGCACCCAGACAGGGCCCTCCTACGAGCAGTACTTC. Its translation: CASSTQTGPSYEQYF.

This clonotype has a count of ten or more. This chain links TRBV10-3 with TRBJ2-6, with D possibly TRBD2 on 5 matching bases. Germline loops: CDR1 ENHRY, CDR2 SYGVKD. The CDR3 covers 19 residues. V lost 0 bases, J lost 0 bases, and 15 bases lay in between. The CDR3 loop is CAISESGSQRVSGANVLTF. Here the CDR3 DNA reads TGTGCCATCAGTGAGTCAGGGAGTCAGAGGGTCTCTGGGGCCAACGTCCTGACTTTC.